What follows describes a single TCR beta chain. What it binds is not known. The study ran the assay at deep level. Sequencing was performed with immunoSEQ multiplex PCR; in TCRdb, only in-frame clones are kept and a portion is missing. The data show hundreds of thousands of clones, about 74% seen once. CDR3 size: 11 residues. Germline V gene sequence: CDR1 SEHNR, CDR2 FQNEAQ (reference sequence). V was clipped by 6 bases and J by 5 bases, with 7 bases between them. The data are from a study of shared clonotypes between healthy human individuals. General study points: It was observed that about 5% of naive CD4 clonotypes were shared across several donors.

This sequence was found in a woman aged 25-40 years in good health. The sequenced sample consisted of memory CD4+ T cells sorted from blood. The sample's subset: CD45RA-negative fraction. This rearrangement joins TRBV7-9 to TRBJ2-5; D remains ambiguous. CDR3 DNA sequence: TGTGCCAGCAGTTCCGGCGAGACCCAGTACTTC. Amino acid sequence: CASSSGETQYF.